Included here is one TCR beta chain sequence, with context. What it binds is not known. The data were obtained in a study of shared clonotypes between healthy human individuals. Study-level findings and limits: It was the few donors that limited the genetic and exposure-history diversity represented. Read depth was anticipated to influence clonotype sharing among donors. Generation probabilities of non-shared clonotypes were lower (relative to those shared by all four donors).

Original data processing: Because ImmunoSEQ provided only junction sequences with no quality scores, the filtering differed. Produced via immunoSEQ multiplex PCR; TCRdb's table is partial and in-frame only. Clone size and the V and J calls come from that table; the DNA yielded D and trimming. The table has over 1.4 million clones, roughly 97% seen once; the top ten hold over 1%. This clonotype was obtained from a man aged 30 to 45 in good health. The sequenced material came from naive CD4+ T cells sorted from blood. Subset defined: CD45RA+ positively selected.

The CDR3 here is CASSLSGPQGAGTDTQYF. As DNA, the CDR3 is TGTGCCAGCAGTTTATCGGGACCTCAGGGAGCGGGCACAGATACGCAGTATTTT. The rearrangement joins TRBV27 to TRBJ2-3; D possibly uses TRBD1 or TRBD2 (5 bases each). Looked up from germline, CDR1 is MNHEY and CDR2 is SMNVEV (reference sequence). V was pared by 0 bases and J by 1 base, with 17 bases between. This CDR3 spans 18 amino acids.